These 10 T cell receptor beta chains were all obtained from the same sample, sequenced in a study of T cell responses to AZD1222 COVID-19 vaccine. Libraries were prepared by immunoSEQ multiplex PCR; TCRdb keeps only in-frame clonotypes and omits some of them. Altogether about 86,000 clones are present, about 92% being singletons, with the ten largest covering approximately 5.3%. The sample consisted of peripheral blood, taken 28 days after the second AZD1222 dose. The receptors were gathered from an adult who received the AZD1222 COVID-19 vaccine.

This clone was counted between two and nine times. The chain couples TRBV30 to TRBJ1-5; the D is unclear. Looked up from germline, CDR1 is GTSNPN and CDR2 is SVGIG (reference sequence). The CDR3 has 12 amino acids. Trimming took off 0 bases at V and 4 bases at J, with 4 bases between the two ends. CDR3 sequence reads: CAWSVYNQPQHF. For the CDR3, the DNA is TGTGCCTGGAGTGTGTATAATCAGCCCCAGCATTTT.

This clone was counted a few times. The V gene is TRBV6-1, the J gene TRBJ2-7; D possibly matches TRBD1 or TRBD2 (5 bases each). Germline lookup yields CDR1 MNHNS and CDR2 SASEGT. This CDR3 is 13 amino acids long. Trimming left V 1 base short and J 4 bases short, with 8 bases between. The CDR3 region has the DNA TGTGCCAGCAGTGAAGGGTGGGGGTACGAGCAGTACGTC. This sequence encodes CASSEGWGYEQYV.

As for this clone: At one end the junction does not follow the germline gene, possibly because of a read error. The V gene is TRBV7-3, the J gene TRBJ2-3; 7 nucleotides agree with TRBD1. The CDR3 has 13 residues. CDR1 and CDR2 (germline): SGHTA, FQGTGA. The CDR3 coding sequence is TGTGCCAGCAGCCTTATGCGAGGGGGCTCTACCCATTTT. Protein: CASSLMRGGSTHF. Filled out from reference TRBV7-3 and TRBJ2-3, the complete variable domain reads GAGVSQTPSNKVTEKGKYVELRCDPISGHTALYWYRQSLGQGPEFLIYFQGTGAADDSGLPNDRFFAVRPEGSVSTLKIQRTERGDSAVYLCASSLMRGGSTHFGPGTRLTVL.

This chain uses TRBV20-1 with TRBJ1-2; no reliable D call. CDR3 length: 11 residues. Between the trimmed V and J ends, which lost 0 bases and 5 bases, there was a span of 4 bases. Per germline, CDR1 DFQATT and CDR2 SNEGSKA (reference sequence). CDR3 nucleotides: TGCAGTGCTAGAGACGGGTATGGCTACACCTTC. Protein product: CSARDGYGYTF.

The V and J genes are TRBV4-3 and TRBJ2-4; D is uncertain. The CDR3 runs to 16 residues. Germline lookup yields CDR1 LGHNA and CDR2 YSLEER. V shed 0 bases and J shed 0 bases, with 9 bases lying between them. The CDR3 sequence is CASSQDIGVAKNIQYF. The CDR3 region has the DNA TGCGCCAGCAGCCAAGATATAGGAGTAGCCAAAAACATTCAGTACTTC.

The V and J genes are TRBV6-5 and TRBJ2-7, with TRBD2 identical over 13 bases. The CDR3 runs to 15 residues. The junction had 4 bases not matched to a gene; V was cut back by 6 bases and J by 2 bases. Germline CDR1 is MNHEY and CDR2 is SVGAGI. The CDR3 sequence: CASREGLAGTYEQYF. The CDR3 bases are TGTGCCAGCAGGGAGGGACTAGCGGGGACCTACGAGCAGTACTTC.

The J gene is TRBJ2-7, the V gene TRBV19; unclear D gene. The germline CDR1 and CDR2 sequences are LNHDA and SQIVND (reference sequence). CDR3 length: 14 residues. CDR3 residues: CASSILNMRPERYV. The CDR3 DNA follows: TGTGCCAGTAGTATTTTGAACATGAGACCCGAGCGGTACGTC.

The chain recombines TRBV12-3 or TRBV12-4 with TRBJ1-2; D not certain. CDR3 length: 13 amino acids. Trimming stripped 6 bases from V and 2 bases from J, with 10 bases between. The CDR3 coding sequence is TGTGCCAGCAGATCCGACAAAAACTATGGCTACACCTTC. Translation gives CASRSDKNYGYTF.

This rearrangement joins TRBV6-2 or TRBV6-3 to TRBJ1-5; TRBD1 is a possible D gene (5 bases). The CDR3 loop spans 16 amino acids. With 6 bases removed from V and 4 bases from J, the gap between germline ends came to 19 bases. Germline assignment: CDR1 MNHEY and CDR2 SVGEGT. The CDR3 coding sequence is TGTGCCAGCAGCCTATCTGGACATTTAATTAATCAGCCCCAGCATTTT. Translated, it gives CASSLSGHLINQPQHF.

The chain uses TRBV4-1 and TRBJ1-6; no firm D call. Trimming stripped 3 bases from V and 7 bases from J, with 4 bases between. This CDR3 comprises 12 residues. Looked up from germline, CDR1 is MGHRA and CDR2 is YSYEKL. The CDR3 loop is CASSQINSPLHF. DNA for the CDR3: TGCGCCAGCAGCCAGATAAATTCACCCCTCCACTTT.